Listed below are T cell receptor beta chains from one sample, sequenced in a study of blood T cell repertoires in COVID-19. Produced via immunoSEQ multiplex PCR; TCRdb's table is partial and in-frame only. The data contain 180,000 or so clones, 80% to 90% of them singletons. Input material: PBMCs or T cells enriched from blood (not recorded which). The source is a middle-aged woman with acute COVID-19. CDR3s include the opening cysteine and the closing phenylalanine or tryptophan. The order of the fields is clone size, V gene, J gene, CDR3 protein. Size values are once, few and many counts, or a class for expanded clones, and some rows have none.

>-|TRBV29-1|TRBJ2-7
CSAGGTGGSYEQYF
>-|TRBV19|TRBJ1-4
CASSMGRIFATNEKLFF
>-|TRBV2|TRBJ1-4
CASAGGTGGYEKLFF
>-|TRBV3-1/TRBV3-2|TRBJ1-2
CASSPSSFYGYTF
>-|TRBV6-5|TRBJ1-4
CASSTGSKKLFF
>-|TRBV19|TRBJ2-7
CASSLPLAGVGEQYF
>-|TRBV19|TRBJ1-5
CASSQQGGNQPQHF
>-|TRBV24-1|TRBJ2-3
CATSVPPGRRGTDTQYF
>-|TRBV4-3|TRBJ2-7
CASSQDMGREREQYF
>-|TRBV7-7|TRBJ2-2
CASSIGTGSAGELFF
>-|TRBV7-9|TRBJ2-3
CASSLVSSGARTQYF
>-|TRBV29-1|TRBJ2-5
CSVEAGTSEQETQYF
>-|TRBV7-2|TRBJ2-2
CASSLVSGTSRELFF
>-|TRBV7-2|TRBJ2-3
CASSSKRGGGTDTQYF
>-|TRBV2|TRBJ1-6
CASSEIGNSPLHF
>-|TRBV10-2|TRBJ2-3
CASRLTNTDTQYF
>-|TRBV6-5|TRBJ2-1
CASLGDTNNEQFF
>-|TRBV29-1|TRBJ1-2
CSVEYDREFYGYTF
>-|TRBV6-1|TRBJ1-2
CASSEAGQGAYGYTF
>-|TRBV18|TRBJ1-4
CASSPAQGRSEKLFF
>-|TRBV3-1/TRBV3-2|TRBJ1-6
CASSHRVGRSPLHF
>many|TRBV7-2|TRBJ2-1
CASSALSYSLAGVPNEQFF
>-|TRBV19|TRBJ1-2
CASSNPHFTPRGGYTF
>-|TRBV20-1|TRBJ1-1
CSASRQPNTEAFF
>few|TRBV27|TRBJ1-3
CASSDSLLGNTIYF
>-|TRBV2|TRBJ1-4
CATSAGLANEKLFF
>-|TRBV28|TRBJ2-3
CAISSWSTDTQYF
>-|TRBV4-2|TRBJ2-1
CASSQEVGQGRNEQFF
>-|TRBV11-2|TRBJ2-1
CASSPTSGGYNEQFF
>-|TRBV2|TRBJ1-1
CASREQGVENTEAFF
>-|TRBV24-1|TRBJ1-1
CATSGVPAGKMNTEAFF
>-|TRBV5-1|TRBJ2-3
CASSLRTSGGADTQYF
>-|TRBV3-1/TRBV3-2|TRBJ2-1
CASSQDPSRRSDPYNEQFF
>few|TRBV19|TRBJ2-1
CASSGGTGENEQFF
>-|TRBV11-3|TRBJ2-1
CASSLGSSRENEQFF
>-|TRBV7-9|TRBJ2-1
CASSLVRMGLAGANEQFF
>-|TRBV21-1|TRBJ1-5
CASSKTSQGRNQPQHF
>-|TRBV10-1|TRBJ2-7
CASSETVDRDEQYF
>once|TRBV7-6|TRBJ1-3
CASSLGDNSGNTIYF
>-|TRBV7-3|TRBJ1-2
CASSLNRVDYGYTF
>-|TRBV19|TRBJ2-6
CASSIVDRIISGANVLTF
>-|TRBV13|TRBJ2-2
CASSPTLAGGPIGELFF
>-|TRBV7-9|TRBJ2-5
CASSLRTDSVSPYF
>-|TRBV12-3/TRBV12-4|TRBJ2-7
CASSRTGVHEQYF
>-|TRBV7-2|TRBJ2-5
CASSEGLVGETQYF
>-|TRBV9|TRBJ2-7
CASSGGDRGYEQYF
>-|TRBV11-2|TRBJ1-5
CASSLERNQPQHF
>-|TRBV7-2|TRBJ2-3
CATNPGTGRTDTQYF
>-|TRBV7-2|TRBJ2-5
CASRPRAPGETQYF
>-|TRBV25-1|TRBJ1-4
CASRGQGNEKLFF
>once|TRBV6-5|TRBJ1-2
CASSFQGNYGYTF
>-|TRBV19|TRBJ2-1
CASSMPGPFLSEQFF